This T cell receptor beta chain was documented in a study of tumor-infiltrating lymphocytes in primary liver carcinoma. In germline, CDR1 is SQVTM, CDR2 ANQGSEA. The CDR3 spans 13 residues. Trimming removed 3 bases from V and 7 bases from J, with 12 bases in between. Priming with a constant-region primer yielded TCR beta cDNA from about 480 ng total RNA. Three nested multiplex PCR rounds, a slightly modified ARM-PCR method, built the TCR beta libraries. Each of the first two PCR rounds ran approximately 11 cycles with TRBV1-TRBV30 forward and C-beta reverse primers. TCRdb recomputed calls from the multiplex PCR reads with MiXCR, one row per CDR3 protein. The sample records approximately 120,000 distinct CDR3 sequences, roughly three fifths being singletons. DNA and RNA were both co-extracted from approximately 20-30 mg of bulk tissue that had not been sorted.

This receptor was taken from a woman aged 55 to 70 with primary liver carcinoma and hepatitis B virus infection. Source material: liver tumor tissue from sampling region 3. Sample subset: tumor region T3, left-lateral pole. The gene calls are TRBV29-1 and TRBJ2-2; perhaps TRBD1 as D (6 bases). CDR3 region: CSVDLLGGGELFF. DNA of the CDR3: TGCAGCGTTGATCTCCTAGGGGGCGGGGAGCTGTTTTTT.